This T cell receptor beta chain derives from a study of blood T cell repertoires in COVID-19. How the authors handled the data: Reference gene primer amplification yielded estimated nucleated cell counts. Method: immunoSEQ multiplex PCR; TCRdb's copy keeps in-frame clones and lacks some. V, J and clone size reflect that table, while D and trimming were determined from the DNA. In the table there are roughly 250,000 clones, 70% to 85% of which are singletons. Germline CDR1 is KGHDR and CDR2 is SFDVKD. V was pared by 10 bases and J by 0 bases, with 10 bases of the junction left unmatched. The CDR3 has 17 residues. This clone has just a few counts.

This chain joins TRBV24-1 and TRBJ2-3; 12 nucleotides line up with TRBD2. The clonotype comes from a woman of 80 years or more with active or convalescent COVID-19. Sequencing used peripheral blood. The chain's CDR3 is CATGLAGRVSSTDTQYF. CDR3 DNA: TGTGCCACTGGACTAGCGGGACGGGTTTCTAGCACAGATACGCAGTATTTT.